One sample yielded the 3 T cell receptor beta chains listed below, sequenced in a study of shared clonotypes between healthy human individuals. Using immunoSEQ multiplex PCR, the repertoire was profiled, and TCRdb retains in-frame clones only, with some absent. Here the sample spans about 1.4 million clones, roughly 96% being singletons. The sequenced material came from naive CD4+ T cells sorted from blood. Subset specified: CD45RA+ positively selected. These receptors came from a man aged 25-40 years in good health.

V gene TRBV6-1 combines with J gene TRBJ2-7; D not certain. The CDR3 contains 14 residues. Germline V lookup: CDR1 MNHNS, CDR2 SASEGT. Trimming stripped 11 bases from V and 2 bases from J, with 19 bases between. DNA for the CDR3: TGTGCCGTCAGAGGACGGAGTTCCGCCTACGAGCAGTACTTC. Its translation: CAVRGRSSAYEQYF.

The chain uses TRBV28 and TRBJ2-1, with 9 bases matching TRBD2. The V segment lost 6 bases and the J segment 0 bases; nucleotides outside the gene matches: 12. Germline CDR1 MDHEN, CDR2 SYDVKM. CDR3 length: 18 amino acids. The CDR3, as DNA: TGTGCCAGCAGCCCTTGGTCTAGCGGGATGAGCTCCTACAATGAGCAGTTCTTC. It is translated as CASSPWSSGMSSYNEQFF. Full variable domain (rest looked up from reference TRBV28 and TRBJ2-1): DVKVTQSSRYLVKRTGEKVFLECVQDMDHENMFWYRQDPGLGLRLIYFSYDVKMKEKGDIPEGYSVSREKKERFSLILESASTNQTSMYLCASSPWSSGMSSYNEQFFGPGTRLTVL.

CDR3: CATRLGPSNQPQHF. CDR3 nucleotides: TGTGCCACCCGGCTGGGACCGAGCAATCAGCCCCAGCATTTT. This chain joins TRBV10-3 and TRBJ1-5, with D perhaps matching TRBD1 (5 bases). Germline CDR1 reads ENHRY; CDR2 reads SYGVKD. The V gene lost 10 bases and the J gene lost 1 base, with 14 bases spanning the gap. The CDR3 loop spans 14 amino acids.